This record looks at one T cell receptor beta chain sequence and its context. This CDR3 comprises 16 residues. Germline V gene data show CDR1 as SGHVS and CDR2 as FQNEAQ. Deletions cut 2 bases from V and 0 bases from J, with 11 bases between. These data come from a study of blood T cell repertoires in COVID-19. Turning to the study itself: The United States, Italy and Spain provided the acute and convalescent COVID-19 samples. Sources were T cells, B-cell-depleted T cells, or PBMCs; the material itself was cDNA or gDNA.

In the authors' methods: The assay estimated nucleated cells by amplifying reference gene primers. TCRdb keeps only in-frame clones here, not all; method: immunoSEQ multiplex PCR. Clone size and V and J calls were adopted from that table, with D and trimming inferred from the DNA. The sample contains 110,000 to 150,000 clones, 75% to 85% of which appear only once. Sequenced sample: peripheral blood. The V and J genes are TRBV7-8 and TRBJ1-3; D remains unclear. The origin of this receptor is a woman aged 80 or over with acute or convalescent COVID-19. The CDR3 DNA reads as TGTGCCAGCAGCTTATTGATCCCGAGCTCTGGAAACACCATATATTTT. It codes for CASSLLIPSSGNTIYF. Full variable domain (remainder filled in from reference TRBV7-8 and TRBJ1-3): GAGVSQSPRYKVAKRGQDVALRCDPISGHVSLFWYQQALGQGPEFLTYFQNEAQLDKSGLPSDRFFAERPEGSVSTLKIQRTQQEDSAVYLCASSLLIPSSGNTIYFGEGSWLTVV.